This paragraph reports one TCR beta chain. Antigen: not known. The intended depth for sequencing was 1 in 200,000 to 1 in 1 million T cells. Some clones are missing from TCRdb's copy, which holds only in-frame ones; the method was immunoSEQ multiplex PCR. The table has around 250,000 clones, about three quarters seen once. The entry originates in a study of cytotoxic CD8 clonotypes in ibrutinib-treated CLL. Study-wide context: Responses: approximately 25 partial, 2 complete; after median 68 months, about 15 stayed remitted, around 12 progressed. Samples showed on average about 250,000 productive templates and 80,000 to 100,000 productive rearrangements.

Study findings and constraints: At ibrutinib response, clonality increased, and at progression it declined back toward baseline.

The CDR3 is 15 residues long. The V gene lost 5 bases and the J gene lost 0 bases, with 11 bases spanning the gap. Germline CDR1 is LNHDA and CDR2 is SQIVND (reference sequence). The sequence came from a human donor with chronic lymphocytic leukemia. The chain has TRBV19 and TRBJ1-3; D may be TRBD1 (6 bases). The sequenced sample was PBMCs, obtained after 24 months of ibrutinib treatment. The CDR3 sequence is CASSAETGSGNTIYF. The CDR3, as DNA: TGTGCCAGTAGTGCCGAGACAGGCTCTGGAAACACCATATATTTT.